This is a list of T cell receptor beta chains from one sample in a study of shared clonotypes between healthy human individuals. TCRdb keeps only in-frame clones here, not all; method: immunoSEQ multiplex PCR. This sample has 500,000 or so clones; around 95% occur once, and the top ten carry about 0.06%. Sequencing used naive CD4+ T cells sorted from blood. The origin of the receptors is a woman aged 25-40 years in good health. The CDR3 runs from the conserved cysteine through the conserved F or W. A D gene is named only where the DNA matches it firmly. The size field is filled for only some rows; it gives once, few, many or a size class.

TRBJ2-7,TRBV5-1,.,.,CASSLGRSSYEQYF,TGCGCCAGCAGCTTGGGACGGAGCTCCTACGAGCAGTACTTC
TRBJ1-5,TRBV2,.,.,CASSESRGTQPQHF,TGTGCCAGCAGTGAAAGTCGGGGGACTCAGCCCCAGCATTTT
TRBJ2-3,TRBV5-1,.,.,CASSSPVADTQYF,TGCGCCAGCAGCTCCCCGGTAGCAGATACGCAGTATTTT
TRBJ2-3,TRBV23-1,.,TRBD1,CASPFAPGQGRENTQYF,TGCGCCAGTCCCTTCGCGCCGGGACAGGGGAGGGAGAATACGCAGTATTTT
TRBJ2-7,TRBV28,.,TRBD1,CASSPQTGGSYEQYF,TGTGCCAGCAGTCCCCAGACAGGGGGATCCTACGAGCAGTACTTC
TRBJ2-5,TRBV4-1,.,.,CASSQVLDGGFETQYF,TGCGCCAGCAGCCAAGTACTAGATGGGGGGTTTGAGACCCAGTACTTC
TRBJ2-7,TRBV5-6,.,TRBD1,CASSFRPGTGGDEQYF,TGTGCCAGCAGCTTCAGACCCGGGACAGGAGGGGACGAGCAGTACTTC
TRBJ2-2,TRBV6-5,.,.,CASSYSVIENTGELFF,TGTGCCAGCAGTTACTCGGTAATAGAAAACACCGGGGAGCTGTTTTTT
TRBJ2-7,TRBV7-2,.,TRBD2,CASSRPGAGGGYEQYF,TGTGCCAGCAGCCGCCCTGGGGCGGGAGGTGGCTACGAGCAGTACTTC
TRBJ1-3,TRBV2,.,.,CASRRTAGNTIYF,TGTGCCAGCAGGCGGACAGCAGGAAACACCATATATTTT
TRBJ1-5,TRBV23-1,once,TRBD1,CASSHPGQGAYWNQPQHF,TGCGCCAGCAGTCACCCGGGACAGGGGGCATATTGGAATCAGCCCCAGCATTTT
TRBJ2-7,TRBV6-5,.,.,CASSRGHSRNEQYF,TGTGCCAGCAGTAGGGGACATTCTCGCAACGAGCAGTACTTC
TRBJ2-3,TRBV6-5,.,.,CASSPLKKSADTQYF,TGTGCCAGCAGTCCACTTAAAAAGAGCGCAGATACGCAGTATTTT
TRBJ2-7,TRBV4-1,.,TRBD2,CASSLRSSGSLYEQYF,TGCGCCAGCAGCCTACGATCTAGCGGGAGTCTCTACGAGCAGTACTTC
TRBJ1-6,TRBV5-8,once,.,CASRHQDQRKNSPLHF,TGTGCCAGCAGGCACCAAGACCAGCGGAAGAATTCACCCCTCCACTTT
TRBJ1-3,TRBV2,few,.,CASSVLGAGNTIYF,TGTGCCAGCAGTGTTTTGGGGGCTGGAAACACCATATATTTT
TRBJ2-7,TRBV19,.,TRBD2,CASSIGRVPVYEQYF,TGTGCCAGTAGTATCGGGAGGGTACCGGTCTACGAGCAGTACTTC
TRBJ2-7,TRBV27,.,TRBD1,CASSLNRGYEQYF,TGTGCCAGCAGTTTGAACAGGGGGTACGAGCAGTACTTC
TRBJ2-7,TRBV7-2,.,TRBD2,CASSLRAGTSVFYEQYF,TGTGCCAGCAGCTTAAGAGCCGGGACTAGCGTGTTCTACGAGCAGTACTTC
TRBJ2-1,TRBV28,.,.,CASSFSGLGYNEQFF,TGTGCCAGCAGTTTTTCGGGGTTGGGTTACAATGAGCAGTTCTTC
TRBJ2-5,TRBV11-2,.,.,CASRRSALETQYF,TGTGCCAGCAGACGTAGCGCGCTAGAGACCCAGTACTTC
TRBJ2-7,TRBV6-1,few,.,CASLGRSYEQYF,TGTGCCAGCTTAGGCCGTTCCTACGAGCAGTACTTC
TRBJ1-1,TRBV7-9,.,.,CASSLSPVNTEAFF,TGTGCCAGCAGCTTATCACCAGTGAACACTGAAGCTTTCTTT
TRBJ2-5,TRBV11-2,.,.,CASSGISPETQYF,TGTGCCAGCAGCGGGATCTCCCCAGAGACCCAGTACTTC
TRBJ2-2,TRBV19,.,TRBD2,CASSVTSGPTGELFF,TGTGCCAGTAGTGTGACTAGCGGGCCTACCGGGGAGCTGTTTTTT
TRBJ1-3,TRBV5-1,.,TRBD1,CASSLGTGTNTIYF,TGCGCCAGCAGCTTGGGGACAGGGACGAACACCATATATTTT
TRBJ1-4,TRBV18,.,.,CASSRGVGGDEKLFF,TGTGCCAGCTCACGTGGAGTTGGTGGGGATGAAAAACTGTTTTTT
TRBJ1-3,TRBV6-6,.,TRBD1,CASSPGQTSGNTIYF,TGTGCCAGCAGCCCGGGACAGACCTCTGGAAACACCATATATTTT
TRBJ2-1,TRBV7-9,.,.,CASSPPPNRLPYNEQFF,TGTGCCAGCAGCCCGCCTCCTAACAGGTTGCCCTACAATGAGCAGTTCTTC
TRBJ2-1,TRBV15,.,TRBD2,CATSRDTSGPRTDGQFF,TGTGCCACCAGCAGAGATACTAGCGGGCCCAGGACGGACGGGCAGTTCTTC
TRBJ1-1,TRBV18,once,TRBD1,CASSLNPGQAISAFF,TGTGCCAGCTCTCTAAATCCCGGACAGGCAATTTCAGCTTTCTTT
TRBJ2-1,TRBV28,once,.,CASSSPGRSYNEQFF,TGTGCCAGCAGTTCCCCGGGACGCTCCTACAATGAGCAGTTCTTC